These T cell receptor beta chains were read from a single sample in a study of blood T cell repertoires in COVID-19. Repertoires were generated with immunoSEQ multiplex PCR, while TCRdb's copy carries only in-frame clones and drops some. This table holds about 350,000 clones, approximately 91% found once. The source material was PBMCs or T cells enriched from blood (not recorded which). These receptors originate from a woman younger than 45 who had been exposed to COVID-19. Each CDR3 is given with its conserved first and last residue. D genes are given only for firm matches. The size field is filled for only some rows; it gives once, few, many or a size class.

v_call	j_call	d_call	clone_size	cdr3_nt	cdr3_aa
TRBV12-3/TRBV12-4	TRBJ2-5	TRBD2	NA	TGTGCCAGCAGTTTAACTAGCGGTATGGCCCAGTACTTC	CASSLTSGMAQYF
TRBV30	TRBJ1-2	NA	NA	TGTGCCTGGAGGGAGCAGAACCGTGCGAGCACCTTC	CAWREQNRASTF
TRBV5-1	TRBJ2-7	TRBD1	NA	TGCGCCAGCAGCGCGACAGGGTACGAGCAGTACTTC	CASSATGYEQYF
TRBV29-1	TRBJ1-1	NA	NA	TGCAGCGTTGACAGGGGAAGAACTGAAGCTTTCTTT	CSVDRGRTEAFF
TRBV3-1/TRBV3-2	TRBJ1-4	TRBD1	NA	TGTGCCAGCAGCCAAGATTGGGGGACAGGACATGAAAAACTGTTTTTT	CASSQDWGTGHEKLFF
TRBV11-2	TRBJ2-7	TRBD2	NA	TGTGCCAGCAGCTTAGGACTAGCTGTAACCTACGAGCAGTACTTC	CASSLGLAVTYEQYF
TRBV27	TRBJ1-5	NA	NA	TGTGCCAGTCGACCCGGGACATGGAATCAGCCCCAGCATTTT	CASRPGTWNQPQHF
TRBV19	TRBJ1-5	NA	NA	TGTGCCAGTAGTATCAGGACAGATTGGGGCAATCAGCCCCAGCATTTT	CASSIRTDWGNQPQHF
TRBV18	TRBJ2-1	NA	NA	TGTGCCAGCTCACCGTCCCCCAGGGAAGAGCAGTTCTTC	CASSPSPREEQFF
TRBV7-3	TRBJ2-5	TRBD1	NA	TGTGCCAGCAGCTTGTCTTCCACAGGGGGAGAGACCCAGTACTTC	CASSLSSTGGETQYF
TRBV10-1	TRBJ2-1	NA	NA	TGCGCCAGCAGTGACGGGGCGGGAACGAATGAGCAGTTCTTC	CASSDGAGTNEQFF
TRBV29-1	TRBJ1-3	NA	NA	TGCAGCGTTGCAGGCAATCCTGGAAACACCATATATTTT	CSVAGNPGNTIYF
TRBV5-1	TRBJ2-7	TRBD2	NA	TGCGCCAGCAGCTTGTTGGGACTAGCGGCTAGAGCTTCCTACGAGCAGTACTTC	CASSLLGLAARASYEQYF
TRBV9	TRBJ2-2	TRBD2	NA	TGTGCCAGCAGCGTATCGGAACTAGCGGGAGATGTCGGGGAGCTGTTTTTT	CASSVSELAGDVGELFF
TRBV27	TRBJ2-1	TRBD2	NA	TGTGCCAGCAGTTCCCCCCGGACTAGCGGTAAACACAATGAGCAGTTCTTC	CASSSPRTSGKHNEQFF
TRBV5-1	TRBJ2-7	TRBD2	NA	TGCGCCAGCAGCTTGGGCAGGGAGGGTTGGGAGCAGTACTTC	CASSLGREGWEQYF
TRBV9	TRBJ2-3	TRBD2	NA	TGTGCCAGCAGCGTATCGACTAGCGGGAGGGCCGCGACAGATACGCAGTATTTT	CASSVSTSGRAATDTQYF
TRBV28	TRBJ1-5	TRBD1	NA	TGTGCCAGCAGTTTAGGACAGGGCACCCAGCCCCAGCATTTT	CASSLGQGTQPQHF
TRBV11-3	TRBJ2-7	TRBD2	few	TGTGCCAGCAGCTTAGCGCTAGCGGGAGGGATGAGCTCCTACGAGCAGTACTTC	CASSLALAGGMSSYEQYF
TRBV28	TRBJ1-5	NA	NA	TGTGCCAGCAGTTCGGGACAAAGCAATCAGCCCCAGCATTTT	CASSSGQSNQPQHF
TRBV4-1	TRBJ2-7	TRBD2	NA	TGCGCCAGCAGCCAAGACCTGCGAGGGGAAATAGCGGGAGGGCTTTACGAGCAGTACTTC	CASSQDLRGEIAGGLYEQYF
TRBV7-6	TRBJ1-1	NA	NA	TGTGCCAGCAGCTTAGGGGAGTTGAACACTGAAGCTTTCTTT	CASSLGELNTEAFF
TRBV5-1	TRBJ1-2	NA	NA	TGCGCCAGCAGCTTGGTCGACCCGCGGGCTGGCTACACCTTC	CASSLVDPRAGYTF
TRBV5-4	TRBJ1-6	TRBD1	NA	TGTGCCAGCAGCTGGGGGACAGGGAAGGTTAATTCACCCCTCCACTTT	CASSWGTGKVNSPLHF
TRBV5-1	TRBJ2-3	NA	NA	TGCGCCAGCAGCTCACATGGACAGAGCACAGATACGCAGTATTTT	CASSSHGQSTDTQYF
TRBV18	TRBJ2-7	TRBD1	NA	TGTGCCAGCTCACCCATGGACAGGGCCTCCTACGAGCAGTACTTC	CASSPMDRASYEQYF
TRBV19	TRBJ1-1	NA	NA	TGTGCCAGTAGTATAGGGGGGACACTCCCTGAAGCTTTCTTT	CASSIGGTLPEAFF
TRBV2	TRBJ2-1	TRBD2	NA	TGTGCCAGCAGTCCCAAGACTAGCTCCTATGAGCAGTTCTTC	CASSPKTSSYEQFF
TRBV3-1/TRBV3-2	TRBJ1-2	NA	NA	TGTGCCAGCAGCCAAGTACAGGGCTACTACACCTTC	CASSQVQGYYTF
TRBV12-3/TRBV12-4	TRBJ1-1	NA	NA	TGTGCCAGCAGACCCGAGGAGGGAGCTTTCTTT	CASRPEEGAFF
TRBV2	TRBJ2-5	TRBD2	once	TGTGCCAGCATAGCGACTAGCGGGGAGGGAGTTTCAGAGACCCAGTACTTC	CASIATSGEGVSETQYF
TRBV27	TRBJ1-2	NA	few	TGTGCCAGCAGTTCCTCCGGCCAGGGCGGCTACACCTTC	CASSSSGQGGYTF
TRBV28	TRBJ2-7	NA	NA	TGTGCCAGCAGTTTTAGCGGCACTTTCTACTACGAGCAGTACTTC	CASSFSGTFYYEQYF
TRBV28	TRBJ1-2	NA	NA	TGTGCCAGCAGTTCCCCCGGGGGGGGCAAGGACTATGGCTACACCTTC	CASSSPGGGKDYGYTF
TRBV10-2	TRBJ2-2	TRBD2	NA	TGCGCCAGCAGTGATAGTGGGAGGGCGGGCACCGGGGAGCTGTTTTTT	CASSDSGRAGTGELFF
TRBV7-9	TRBJ2-3	TRBD2	NA	TGTGCCAGCAGCCTCGGGACTAGCGGGAATGATACGCAGTATTTT	CASSLGTSGNDTQYF
TRBV19	TRBJ2-7	TRBD1	NA	TGTGCCAGTAGTCCGACCGGGACAGGGGTCCACGAGCAGTACTTC	CASSPTGTGVHEQYF
TRBV12-3/TRBV12-4	TRBJ1-5	NA	NA	TGTGCCAGCAGTCCAGGGATAAATCAGCCCCAGCATTTT	CASSPGINQPQHF
TRBV5-4	TRBJ2-1	TRBD2	NA	TGTGCCAGCAGCTTCGGGGGGCTAGCGGGAGGCAATGAGCAGTTCTTC	CASSFGGLAGGNEQFF
TRBV29-1	TRBJ1-1	NA	NA	TGCAGCGCCCAATGGAGGTCTGAAGCTTTCTTT	CSAQWRSEAFF
TRBV1	TRBJ2-3	NA	NA	TGCACCAGCAGCCAAGATAGCCTGGACACAGATACGCAGTATTTT	CTSSQDSLDTDTQYF
TRBV15	TRBJ2-1	TRBD2	NA	TGTGCCACCAGCAGAGATATCGGGAGGAACAATGAGCAGTTCTTC	CATSRDIGRNNEQFF
TRBV7-3	TRBJ1-1	NA	NA	TGTGCCAGCAGCTTCGGTTCGAACACTGAAGCTTTCTTT	CASSFGSNTEAFF
TRBV11-2	TRBJ1-5	NA	NA	TGTGCCAGCAGCTTAGCGGCAGGTCCGTATCAGCCCCAGCATTTT	CASSLAAGPYQPQHF
TRBV5-1	TRBJ2-7	TRBD1	NA	TGCGCCAGCAGCTCCGGGACAGGGCTCTACGAGCAGTACTTC	CASSSGTGLYEQYF
TRBV10-3	TRBJ1-3	NA	NA	TGTGCCATCCGTCCCCAAAACAACAGGAACTCGAGAAACACCATATATTTT	CAIRPQNNRNSRNTIYF
TRBV28	TRBJ1-1	NA	NA	TGTGCCAGCAGGCGCAGGGAAGGTGGGAACACTGAAGCTTTCTTT	CASRRREGGNTEAFF
TRBV12-3/TRBV12-4	TRBJ2-7	NA	once	TGTGCCAGCAGTCCCCGGGTAGGAGAGCAGTACTTC	CASSPRVGEQYF
TRBV5-1	TRBJ2-3	NA	NA	TGCGCCAGCAGAGAGGCCAGCGGCACAGATACGCAGTATTTT	CASREASGTDTQYF
TRBV7-9	TRBJ1-1	NA	few	TGTGCCAGCAGCCTCGGCCGGACAGAAGCTTTCTTT	CASSLGRTEAFF
TRBV30	TRBJ1-2	NA	NA	TGTGCCTGGAGTGTACTGGGCAGGGACTATGGCTACACCTTC	CAWSVLGRDYGYTF
TRBV5-1	TRBJ1-5	NA	NA	TGCGCCAGCAGCTCAACCGGGACACAAGGGCAGCCCCAGCATTTT	CASSSTGTQGQPQHF
TRBV6-5	TRBJ2-7	TRBD1	NA	TGTGCCAGCACCCGGGGAGTAGGGGGCGGCGAGCAGTACTTC	CASTRGVGGGEQYF